The 29 T cell receptor beta chains below were found in one sample sequenced in a study of radiotherapy plus CTLA-4 blockade in lung cancer. Assay used: immunoSEQ multiplex PCR; TCRdb lists only in-frame clones, some missing. This table has approximately 90,000 clones, roughly 85% appearing once. The input for sequencing was peripheral blood, taken from a patient treated with radiotherapy plus ipilimumab. These receptor sequences come from a human donor with non-small cell lung cancer who had stable disease on radiotherapy plus ipilimumab.

The chain has TRBV28 and TRBJ1-1; D uncertain. CDR3 length equals 14 residues. The germline gives CDR1 MDHEN, CDR2 SYDVKM. With 2 bases removed from V and 3 bases from J, the gap between germline ends came to 10 bases. The CDR3 DNA reads TGTGCCAGCAGTTTACGAGGTACTGACACTGAAGCTTTCTTT. This encodes CASSLRGTDTEAFF.

The chain employs TRBV18 and TRBJ2-3; a weak D match, TRBD2 (6 bases). The CDR3 is 15 amino acids. The V end was cut by 1 base, the J end by 0 bases, with 8 bases between. CDR1 KGHSH and CDR2 LQKENI come from the germline V gene. The CDR3 loop is CASSPQLASTDTQYF. In DNA form, the CDR3 reads TGTGCCAGCTCACCACAGCTAGCGAGCACAGATACGCAGTATTTT.

The chain joins TRBV6-5 to TRBJ2-7, with a tentative D call TRBD2 (6 bases). Deletions cut 6 bases from V and 7 bases from J, with 10 bases between. Germline CDR1 reads MNHEY; CDR2 reads SVGAGI. CDR3 length: 11 residues. The DNA of the CDR3 is TGTGCCAGCAGCCGGGGGAGTGAGCAGTACTTC. Translating it yields CASSRGSEQYF.

This chain links TRBV18 with TRBJ1-1, with D maybe TRBD1 (5 bases). The length of the CDR3 is 14 residues. Germline values: CDR1 KGHSH, CDR2 LQKENI. The germline V and J ends were trimmed by 3 bases and 1 base, with 9 bases remaining between them. CDR3: CASSPGTANTEAFF. The CDR3 DNA is TGTGCCAGCTCACCCGGGACCGCGAACACTGAAGCTTTCTTT.

V usage is TRBV4-2 and J usage is TRBJ1-5; the D is unclear. Germline CDR1 LGHNA, CDR2 YNFKEQ. Trimming shortened V by 3 bases and J by 5 bases, and 8 bases separated the two germline ends. The CDR3 contains 13 residues. This chain's CDR3 is CASSQGRDQPQHF. The CDR3 region has the DNA TGTGCCAGCAGCCAGGGGAGAGATCAGCCCCAGCATTTT.

The chain employs TRBV10-1 and TRBJ2-7; 7 nucleotides line up with TRBD2. The trim removed 3 bases at V and 3 bases at J, leaving 5 bases unmatched. Germline V CDR1 and CDR2: WNHNN, SYGVQD (reference sequence). This CDR3 is built from 14 residues. In DNA form, the CDR3 reads TGCGCCAGCAGTGATTCAGCGGGGAACTACGAGCAGTACTTC. This codes for CASSDSAGNYEQYF.

V is TRBV19 and J is TRBJ2-3; TRBD1 matches at 9 bases. The CDR3 totals 15 residues. Germline trimming cut 4 bases from V and 3 bases from J; bases unmatched to any gene: 5. Germline lookup yields CDR1 LNHDA and CDR2 SQIVND (reference sequence). The CDR3 sequence: CASSKPGQGTDTQYF. The CDR3, as DNA: TGTGCCAGTAGTAAACCGGGACAGGGAACAGATACGCAGTATTTT.

The chain carries TRBV7-9 and TRBJ2-3; 9 bases align to TRBD2. CDR3 length: 16 residues. The V segment lost 8 bases and the J segment 4 bases; nucleotides outside the gene matches: 13. CDR1 and CDR2 from the germline V gene are SEHNR and FQNEAQ (reference sequence). CDR3 DNA sequence: TGTGCCAGCCTCTCCGAGACTAGCGGTGGTGCAGATACGCAGTATTTT. Its protein is CASLSETSGGADTQYF.

The chain joins TRBV14 to TRBJ2-1; D might be TRBD1 or TRBD2, each matching 5 bases. Trimming left V 2 bases short and J 4 bases short, with 12 bases between. Germline CDR1 and CDR2: SGHDN and FVKESK. The CDR3 has 15 residues. CDR3 region: CASSQRDRGYNEQFF. DNA of the CDR3: TGTGCCAGCAGCCAAAGGGACCGAGGATACAATGAGCAGTTCTTC. Together with reference TRBV14 and TRBJ2-1, the CDR3 gives the full variable domain: EAGVTQFPSHSVIEKGQTVTLRCDPISGHDNLYWYRRVMGKEIKFLLHFVKESKQDESGMPNNRFLAERTGGTYSTLKVQPAELEDSGVYFCASSQRDRGYNEQFFGPGTRLTVL.

This chain connects TRBV5-4 to TRBJ2-1, with 8 positions matching TRBD2. The germline V gene has CDR1 SGHNT and CDR2 YYREEE (reference sequence). CDR3 size: 15 residues. The V gene end was trimmed by 4 bases and the J gene end by 9 bases; junction bases not matched to a gene: 12. The CDR3 here is CASSPEVAGLGEQFF. The CDR3 coding sequence is TGTGCCAGCAGCCCCGAGGTAGCGGGGTTGGGTGAGCAGTTCTTC. The whole variable domain, filled in from reference TRBV5-4 and TRBJ2-1, reads ETGVTQSPTHLIKTRGQQVTLRCSSQSGHNTVSWYQQALGQGPQFIFQYYREEENGRGNFPPRFSGLQFPNYSSELNVNALELDDSALYLCASSPEVAGLGEQFFGPGTRLTVL.

The chain joins TRBV5-1 to TRBJ2-7; 10 nucleotides align to TRBD1. The J segment lost 3 bases and the V segment lost 3 bases, leaving 9 bases of the junction unmatched. Germline-derived CDR1 and CDR2 are SGHRS and YFSETQ. The CDR3 runs to 16 residues. This CDR3 reads CASSSGRQGAFYEQYF. The CDR3 bases are TGCGCCAGCAGCTCTGGCCGACAGGGGGCGTTCTACGAGCAGTACTTC.

This chain links TRBV7-9 with TRBJ2-5; 8 bases agree with TRBD2. The germline gives CDR1 SEHNR, CDR2 FQNEAQ (reference sequence). Losses at the gene ends were 4 bases for V and 5 bases for J; bases not matched to a gene: 9. The CDR3 has 15 residues. The CDR3 DNA follows: TGTGCCAGCAGCTATGGTAGCGGGAAGAGGGAGACCCAGTACTTC. Encoded protein: CASSYGSGKRETQYF.

V usage is TRBV2 and J usage is TRBJ2-5; D not resolved. There are 15 residues in the CDR3. Looked up from germline, CDR1 is SNHLY and CDR2 is FYNNEI. V dropped 7 bases and J dropped 1 base, with 16 bases sitting between them. CDR3 DNA: TGTGCCAGCACCCTTGTTAGGGCAGCCCAAGAGACCCAGTACTTC. Protein: CASTLVRAAQETQYF.

For this clone: The same CDR3 also results from other DNA sequences found in this sample. The V and J genes are TRBV9 and TRBJ2-7, with 9 bases fitting TRBD1. Germline-derived CDR1 and CDR2 are SGDLS and YYNGEE. The CDR3 is 14 amino acids. Trimming cost V 0 bases and J 3 bases; bases outside gene matches: 1. CDR3 sequence reads: CASSVATGGYEQYF. In nucleotides, the CDR3 is TGTGCCAGCAGCGTAGCGACAGGGGGCTACGAGCAGTACTTC.

The rearrangement joins TRBV5-1 to TRBJ2-1, with 8 bases fitting TRBD1. V was pared by 3 bases and J by 9 bases, with 11 bases of the junction left unmatched. Per the germline V gene, CDR1 is SGHRS and CDR2 is YFSETQ. The CDR3 spans 15 residues. Here the CDR3 reads CASSSPEAGGGEQFF. The CDR3 DNA sequence: TGCGCCAGCAGCTCGCCCGAGGCAGGGGGCGGTGAGCAGTTCTTC.

The chain links TRBV28 to TRBJ2-1, with TRBD1 identical over 8 bases. The V and J ends lost 5 bases and 9 bases, in that order; junction bases with no gene match: 12. This CDR3 is 15 amino acids long. Germline values: CDR1 MDHEN, CDR2 SYDVKM. CDR3 loop: CASSPQKDRVSEQFF. CDR3 bases: TGTGCCAGCAGTCCCCAAAAGGACAGGGTCTCTGAGCAGTTCTTC.

The chain combines TRBV6-1 with TRBJ2-5; 7 bases map to TRBD2. The CDR3 spans 14 residues. Trimming removed 7 bases from V and 5 bases from J; junction bases left unmatched: 10. Germline lookup yields CDR1 MNHNS and CDR2 SASEGT. CDR3 DNA: TGTGCCAGCACCCTCTCCCAGGGAGGGGAGACCCAGTACTTC. Its protein is CASTLSQGGETQYF.

The V call is TRBV5-6, the J call TRBJ2-3, with 7 bases fitting TRBD1. Trimming removed 3 bases from V and 5 bases from J; junction bases left unmatched: 6. The CDR3 covers 14 residues. The V gene's germline CDR1 is SGHDT and CDR2 YYEEEE. The CDR3 coding sequence is TGTGCCAGCAGCTACAGGGGAGCTAGAGATACGCAGTATTTT. Protein product: CASSYRGARDTQYF. Together with reference TRBV5-6 and TRBJ2-3, the CDR3 gives the full variable domain: DAGVTQSPTHLIKTRGQQVTLRCSPKSGHDTVSWYQQALGQGPQFIFQYYEEEERQRGNFPDRFSGHQFPNYSSELNVNALLLGDSALYLCASSYRGARDTQYFGPGTRLTVL.

The chain combines TRBV28 with TRBJ2-5, with D perhaps TRBD1 (6 bases). V was trimmed by 0 bases and J by 0 bases, leaving 8 bases between them. This CDR3 region has 15 residues. CDR1 is MDHEN, CDR2 SYDVKM, per germline. The CDR3 DNA sequence: TGTGCCAGCAGTTTATGGACAGGCAACCAAGAGACCCAGTACTTC. It translates to CASSLWTGNQETQYF.

The chain couples TRBV6-5 to TRBJ2-2; TRBD2 matches 9 bases. The CDR3 has 16 residues. The V gene end was trimmed by 0 bases and the J gene end by 4 bases; junction bases not matched to a gene: 3. Germline V CDR1 and CDR2: MNHEY, SVGAGI. DNA of the CDR3: TGTGCCAGCAGTTACTCCGGACTAGCGAGCACCGGGGAGCTGTTTTTT. This translates into CASSYSGLASTGELFF.

This chain links TRBV5-1 with TRBJ2-1; D gene unclear. This CDR3 contains 13 residues. CDR1 and CDR2 (germline): SGHRS, YFSETQ. V gave up 4 bases and J gave up 9 bases, with 14 bases separating them. CDR3 protein: CASSGGTYGEQFF. The CDR3 DNA is TGCGCCAGCAGCGGTGGCACCTACGGTGAGCAGTTCTTC.

The genes are TRBV2 and TRBJ2-7, with a weak D call TRBD1 (6 bases). Germline CDR1 reads SNHLY; CDR2 reads FYNNEI. The CDR3 loop spans 12 amino acids. V was cut by 2 bases and J by 7 bases, with 9 bases left in between. The chain's CDR3 is CASSERRGEQYF. The CDR3 coding sequence is TGTGCCAGCAGTGAACGTAGGGGGGAGCAGTACTTC.

The rearrangement uses TRBV5-1 and TRBJ1-6; the match to TRBD1 covers 9 bases. The germline V gene has CDR1 SGHRS and CDR2 YFSETQ. The CDR3 runs 14 residues. V trimming: 3 bases; J trimming: 6 bases; junction bases outside the gene matches: 1. The CDR3 coding sequence is TGCGCCAGCAGCTCGGGACAGGGTAATTCACCCCTCCACTTT. This sequence encodes CASSSGQGNSPLHF.

This chain links TRBV28 with TRBJ1-3; no clear D gene. This CDR3 comprises 15 residues. Deletions cut 2 bases from V and 0 bases from J, with 8 bases between. CDR1 and CDR2 from the germline V gene are MDHEN and SYDVKM. The CDR3 DNA reads TGTGCCAGCAGTTTAGATCCCAGCTCTGGAAACACCATATATTTT. Encoded protein: CASSLDPSSGNTIYF.

This sequence joins TRBV9 and TRBJ1-1; perhaps TRBD1 as D (6 bases). V lost 5 bases, J lost 3 bases, and 17 bases lay in between. Looked up from germline, CDR1 is SGDLS and CDR2 is YYNGEE. CDR3 size: 15 residues. The CDR3 region is CASSRQVGLDTEAFF. Written as DNA, the CDR3 is TGTGCCAGCAGTCGACAGGTTGGCTTGGACACTGAAGCTTTCTTT.

V usage is TRBV5-1 and J usage is TRBJ2-2, with TRBD2 matching over 9 bases. Trimming at V came to 4 bases and at J to 6 bases, leaving 7 bases not matched to a gene. Germline V gene lookup returns CDR1 SGHRS and CDR2 YFSETQ. This CDR3 region has 15 residues. The CDR3 DNA reads TGCGCCAGCAGCCGGCGGGAGGGTGGTCCCGGGGAGCTGTTTTTT. Its protein product is CASSRREGGPGELFF.

The chain carries TRBV20-1 and TRBJ2-5; D not resolved. CDR3 length: 8 amino acids. CDR1 is DFQATT and CDR2 is SNEGSKA in the germline V gene (reference sequence). The CDR3, as DNA: TGCACCTTGGGGACCCAGTACTTC. Its translation: CTLGTQYF.

The chain has TRBV7-9 and TRBJ1-5, with a tentative D call TRBD1 (5 bases). CDR3 length equals 15 residues. Per the germline V gene, CDR1 is SEHNR and CDR2 is FQNEAQ (reference sequence). The V end lost 3 bases, the J end lost 2 bases, and 11 bases lay between the germline ends. The CDR3 reads CASSFGGGGNQPQHF. DNA for the CDR3: TGTGCCAGCAGCTTTGGGGGAGGGGGCAATCAGCCCCAGCATTTT.

The chain links TRBV7-9 to TRBJ2-5; D possibly uses TRBD1 or TRBD2 (5 bases each). Looked up from germline, CDR1 is SEHNR and CDR2 is FQNEAQ (reference sequence). The CDR3 has 14 residues. V was cut by 3 bases and J by 5 bases, with 13 bases left in between. CDR3 nucleotide sequence: TGTGCCAGCAGCTTCAAGGGGCGGGTGGAGACCCAGTACTTC. Its protein product is CASSFKGRVETQYF.